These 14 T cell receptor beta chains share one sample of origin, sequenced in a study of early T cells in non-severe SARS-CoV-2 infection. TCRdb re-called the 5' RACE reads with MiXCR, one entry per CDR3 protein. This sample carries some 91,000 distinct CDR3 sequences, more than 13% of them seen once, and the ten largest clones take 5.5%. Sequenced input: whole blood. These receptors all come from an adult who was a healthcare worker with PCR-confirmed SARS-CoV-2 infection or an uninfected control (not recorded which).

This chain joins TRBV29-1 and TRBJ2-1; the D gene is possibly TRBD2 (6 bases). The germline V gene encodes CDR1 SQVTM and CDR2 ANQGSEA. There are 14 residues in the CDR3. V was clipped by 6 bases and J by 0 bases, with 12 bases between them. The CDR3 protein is CSVGSGSSYNEQFF. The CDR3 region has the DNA TGCAGCGTGGGGTCCGGGAGCTCCTACAATGAGCAGTTCTTC.

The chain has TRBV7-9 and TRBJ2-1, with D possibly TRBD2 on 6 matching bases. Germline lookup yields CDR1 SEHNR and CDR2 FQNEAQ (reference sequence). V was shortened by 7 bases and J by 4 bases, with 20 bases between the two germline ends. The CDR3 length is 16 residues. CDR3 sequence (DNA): TGTGCCAGCACCCCCTTGGGAGGACCCCCTTACAATGAGCAGTTCTTC. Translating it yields CASTPLGGPPYNEQFF.

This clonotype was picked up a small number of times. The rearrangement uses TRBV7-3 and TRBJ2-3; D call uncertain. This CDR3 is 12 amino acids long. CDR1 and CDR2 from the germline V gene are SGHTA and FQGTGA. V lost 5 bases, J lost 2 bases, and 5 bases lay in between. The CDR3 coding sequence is TGTGCCAGCAGCCTTCTCACAGATACGCAGTATTTT. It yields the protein CASSLLTDTQYF.

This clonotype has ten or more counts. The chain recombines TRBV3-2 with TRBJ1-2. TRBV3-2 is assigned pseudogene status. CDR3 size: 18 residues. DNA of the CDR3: TGTGCCAGCAGCCACTGCGAACATCTCGATCGATGTGGCTATGGCTACACCTTC. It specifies CASSHCEHLDRCGYGYTF.

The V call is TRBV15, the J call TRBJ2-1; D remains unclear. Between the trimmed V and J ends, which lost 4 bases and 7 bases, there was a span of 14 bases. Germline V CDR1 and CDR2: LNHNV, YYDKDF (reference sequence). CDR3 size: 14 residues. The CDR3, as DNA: TGTGCCACCAGCATACAAGGACCACCAAATGAGCAGTTCTTC. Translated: CATSIQGPPNEQFF.

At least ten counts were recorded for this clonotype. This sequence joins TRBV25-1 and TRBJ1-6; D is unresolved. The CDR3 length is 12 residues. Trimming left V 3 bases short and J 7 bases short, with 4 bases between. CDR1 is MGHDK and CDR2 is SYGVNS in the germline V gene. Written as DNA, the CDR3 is TGTGCCAGCAGTGAGGGGAATTCACCCCTCCACTTT. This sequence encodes CASSEGNSPLHF.

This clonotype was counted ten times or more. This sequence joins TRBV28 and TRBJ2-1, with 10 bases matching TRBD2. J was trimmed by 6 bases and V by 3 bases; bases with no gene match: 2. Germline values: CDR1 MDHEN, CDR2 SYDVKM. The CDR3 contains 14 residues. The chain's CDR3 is CASSFPSGSNEQFF. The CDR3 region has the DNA TGTGCCAGCAGTTTCCCTAGCGGGAGCAATGAGCAGTTCTTC.

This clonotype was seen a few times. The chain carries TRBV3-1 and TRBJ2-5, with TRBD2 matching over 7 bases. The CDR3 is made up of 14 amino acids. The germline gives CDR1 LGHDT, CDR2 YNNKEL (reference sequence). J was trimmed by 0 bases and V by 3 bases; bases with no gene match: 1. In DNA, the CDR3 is TGTGCCAGCAGCCACGGGACTAACCAAGAGACCCAGTACTTC. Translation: CASSHGTNQETQYF.

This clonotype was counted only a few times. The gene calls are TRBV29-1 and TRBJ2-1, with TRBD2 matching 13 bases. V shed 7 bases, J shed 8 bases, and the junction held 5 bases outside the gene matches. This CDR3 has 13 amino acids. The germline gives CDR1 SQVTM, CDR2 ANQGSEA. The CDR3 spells CSARGLAGYEQFF. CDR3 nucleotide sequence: TGCAGCGCCCGGGGACTAGCGGGATATGAGCAGTTCTTC.

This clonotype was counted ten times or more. CDR3 nucleotides: TGCGCCAGCAGCCAAGACCGGGGACTAGCGGGGCATGAGCAGTTCTTC. Translating it yields CASSQDRGLAGHEQFF. The chain joins TRBV4-1 to TRBJ2-1, with 13 positions matching TRBD2. After removal of 0 bases from V and 8 bases from J, the junction contained 4 bases not matched to a gene. This CDR3 comprises 16 residues. CDR1 and CDR2 from the germline V gene are MGHRA and YSYEKL.

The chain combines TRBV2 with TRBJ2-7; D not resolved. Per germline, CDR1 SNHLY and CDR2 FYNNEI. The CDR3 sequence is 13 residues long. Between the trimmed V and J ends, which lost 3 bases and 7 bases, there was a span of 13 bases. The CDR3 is CASSDGPEWEQYF. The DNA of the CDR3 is TGTGCCAGCAGTGACGGTCCCGAGTGGGAGCAGTACTTC.

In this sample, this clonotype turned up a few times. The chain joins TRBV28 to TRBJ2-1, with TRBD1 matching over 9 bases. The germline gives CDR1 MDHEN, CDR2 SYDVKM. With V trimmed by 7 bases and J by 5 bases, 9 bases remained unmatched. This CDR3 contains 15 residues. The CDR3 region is CASTSWDRDDNEQFF. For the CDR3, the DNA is TGTGCCAGCACCTCTTGGGACAGGGACGACAATGAGCAGTTCTTC. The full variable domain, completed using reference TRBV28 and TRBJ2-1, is DVKVTQSSRYLVKRTGEKVFLECVQDMDHENMFWYRQDPGLGLRLIYFSYDVKMKEKGDIPEGYSVSREKKERFSLILESASTNQTSMYLCASTSWDRDDNEQFFGPGTRLTVL.

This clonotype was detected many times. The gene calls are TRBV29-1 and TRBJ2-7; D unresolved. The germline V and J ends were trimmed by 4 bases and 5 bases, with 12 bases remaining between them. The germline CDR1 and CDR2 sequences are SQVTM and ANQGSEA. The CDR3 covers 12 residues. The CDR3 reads CSVAPRSHEQYF. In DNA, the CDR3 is TGCAGCGTTGCCCCCAGGAGTCACGAGCAGTACTTC.

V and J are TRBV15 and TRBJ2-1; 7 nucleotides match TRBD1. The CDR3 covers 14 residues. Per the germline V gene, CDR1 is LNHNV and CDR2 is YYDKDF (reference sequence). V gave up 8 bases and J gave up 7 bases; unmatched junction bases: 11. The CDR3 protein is CATLGQDLGNEQFF. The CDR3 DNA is TGTGCCACCCTCGGACAGGACCTTGGGAATGAGCAGTTCTTC.